This TCR beta chain was retrieved from a study of T cell repertoires in cytomegalovirus infection (dated by TCRdb to between 2018 and 2021). About the full investigation: Donor HLA type was relevant to the analysis, as public TCR beta signatures indicated carriage of CMV infection together with the matching HLA type.

General study outcomes and caveats: In both this cohort and an independent cohort of 352 donors, the cumulative frequency of public TCR beta family members distinguished carriers of CMV infection plus the relevant HLA type. In the ex vivo response, HLA-C-restricted CMV-specific TCR beta clonotypes were dominant, and in two of eight donors the single most frequent clonotype came from this HLA-C-restricted group.

Deletion took 5 bases off V and 5 bases off J, with a span of 19 bases between the germline ends. Inclusive of the bounding cysteine and phenylalanine, the CDR3 is 15 residues long. Left in the record is the CDR3 DNA by itself, 45 bases read in frame from the first base. Taken from the germline V gene, the CDR1 and CDR2 loops are SGHTA and FQGNSA. Sequencing relied on an Illumina HiSeq 1500. TCRdb took the public reads, trimmed them with fastp at Q25, ran MiXCR for clone calling and kept in-frame beta chains. Under each unique CDR3 protein, matching rows form one entry showing the most common genes and DNA. The sample yields approximately 140,000 distinct CDR3 sequences; about 6.1% were counted once. More than 15% of the sample lies in the top ten. This clonotype was picked up many times. It has no known antigen specificity. No much larger clonotype is one base removed from it; base qualities were not supplied.

Sequencing used PBMCs. The TCR was taken from a human donor in good health (CMV status not recorded). Some clones in this sample may be carry-over from other donors' samples. The chain links TRBV7-2 with TRBJ2-7, with the D gene uncertain. The CDR3 protein: CASSPRVSSGHEQYF. The sequenced DNA: TGTGCCAGCAGCCCTCGGGTCTCCTCGGGCCACGAGCAGTACTTC.